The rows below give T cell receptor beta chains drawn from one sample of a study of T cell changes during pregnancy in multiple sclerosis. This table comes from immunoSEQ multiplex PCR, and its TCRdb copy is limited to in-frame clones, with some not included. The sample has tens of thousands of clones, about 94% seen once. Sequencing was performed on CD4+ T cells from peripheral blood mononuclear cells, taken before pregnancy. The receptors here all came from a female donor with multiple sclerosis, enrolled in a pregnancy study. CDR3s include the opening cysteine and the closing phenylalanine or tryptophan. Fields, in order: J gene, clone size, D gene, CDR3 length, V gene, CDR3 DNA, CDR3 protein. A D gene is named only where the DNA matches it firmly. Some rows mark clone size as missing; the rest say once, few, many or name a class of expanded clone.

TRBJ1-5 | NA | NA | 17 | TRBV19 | TGTGCCAGTAATTCAGGTATCCCCCCGCTTGTCGGTCAGCCCCAGCATTTT | CASNSGIPPLVGQPQHF
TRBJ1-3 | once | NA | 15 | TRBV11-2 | TGTGCCAGCAGCCCACAGACAGGTCTCGGGGACACCATATATTTT | CASSPQTGLGDTIYF
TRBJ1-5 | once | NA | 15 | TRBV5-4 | TGTGCCAGCAGCTTGGGGGGCCGCGGGGATCAGCCCCAGCATTTT | CASSLGGRGDQPQHF
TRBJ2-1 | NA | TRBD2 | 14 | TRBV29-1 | TGCAGCGTCGCTACTAGCGGGATCTACAATGAGCAGTTCTTC | CSVATSGIYNEQFF
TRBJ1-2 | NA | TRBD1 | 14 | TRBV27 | TGTGCCAGCACCCCAAGGACAGGGGGTAATGGCTACACCTTC | CASTPRTGGNGYTF
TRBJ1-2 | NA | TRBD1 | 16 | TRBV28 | TGTGCCAGCAGTTTGGGCGGACAGGGTCGGATCGATGGCTACACCTTC | CASSLGGQGRIDGYTF
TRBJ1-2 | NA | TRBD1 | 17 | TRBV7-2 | TGTGCCAGCAGCCCTGGGGCAGGGGGCTTAGGCGACTATGGCTACACCTTC | CASSPGAGGLGDYGYTF
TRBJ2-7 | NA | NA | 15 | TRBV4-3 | TGCGCCAGCAGCCAAGAAGTAGCGGAGAACTACGAGCAGTACTTC | CASSQEVAENYEQYF
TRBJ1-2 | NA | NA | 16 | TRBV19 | TGTGCCAGTAGTATCTCCTCCCCAGGGAGGGGGTATGGCTACACCTTC | CASSISSPGRGYGYTF
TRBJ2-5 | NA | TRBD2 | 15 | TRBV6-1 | TGTGCCAGCAGCCTAGCGGGAGTAAGCCAAGAGACCCAGTACTTC | CASSLAGVSQETQYF
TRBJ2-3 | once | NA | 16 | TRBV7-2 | TGTGCCAGCAGCTTAGGGGCAAGATCTCTCACAGATACGCAGTATTTT | CASSLGARSLTDTQYF
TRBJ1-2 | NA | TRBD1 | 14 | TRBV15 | TGTGCCACCAGCACCCAGGGGGCTATCTATGGCTACACCTTC | CATSTQGAIYGYTF
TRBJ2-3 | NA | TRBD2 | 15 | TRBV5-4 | TGTGCCAGCAGCCCGGGGGGGAGGACCACAGATACGCAGTATTTT | CASSPGGRTTDTQYF
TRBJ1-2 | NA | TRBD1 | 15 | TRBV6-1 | TGTGCCAGCAGCGAGGACAGGGGGACATACTATGGCTACACCTTC | CASSEDRGTYYGYTF
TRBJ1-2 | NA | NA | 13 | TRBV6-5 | TGTGCCAGCAGTTACAGCATACTCTATGGCTACACCTTC | CASSYSILYGYTF
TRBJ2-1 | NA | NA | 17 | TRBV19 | TGTGCCAGTAGTATAGATCCTAACAGGGGACTCCACAATGAGCAGTTCTTC | CASSIDPNRGLHNEQFF
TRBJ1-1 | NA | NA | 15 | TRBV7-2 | TGTGCCAGCAGCCCACGGGACAAGGGGAACACTGAAGCTTTCTTT | CASSPRDKGNTEAFF
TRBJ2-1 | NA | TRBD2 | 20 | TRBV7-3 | TGTGCCAGCAGCCCCTATGCCGGGACTAGCGGGAGGATGTCCTACAATGAGCAGTTCTTC | CASSPYAGTSGRMSYNEQFF
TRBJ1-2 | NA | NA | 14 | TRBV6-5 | TGTGCCAGCAGCTCCGGGGTCAAATCCTATGGCTACACCTTC | CASSSGVKSYGYTF
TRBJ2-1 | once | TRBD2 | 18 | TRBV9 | TGTGCCAGCAGCGACAACCCACTAGCGTCGGGGCCCTACAATGAGCAGTTCTTC | CASSDNPLASGPYNEQFF
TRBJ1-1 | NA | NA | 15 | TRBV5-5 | TGTGCCAGCAGCTTGGATGGGGGGACTTGGACTGAAGCTTTCTTT | CASSLDGGTWTEAFF
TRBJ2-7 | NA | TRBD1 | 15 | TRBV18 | TGTGCCAGCTCACCGGGACAGGGGGTAGTTTACGAGCAGTACTTC | CASSPGQGVVYEQYF
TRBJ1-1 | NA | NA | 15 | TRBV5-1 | TGCGCCAGCAGCTCCGAGACGGGGGGCCGGACTGAAGCTTTCTTT | CASSSETGGRTEAFF
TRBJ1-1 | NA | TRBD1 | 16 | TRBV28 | TGTGCCAGCAGTCCCCGGGACAGGGCCTGGGGCACTGAAGCTTTCTTT | CASSPRDRAWGTEAFF
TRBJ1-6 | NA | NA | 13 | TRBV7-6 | TGTGCCAGCAGCTTAGGACTCAATTCACCCCTCCACTTT | CASSLGLNSPLHF
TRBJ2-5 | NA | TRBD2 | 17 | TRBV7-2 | TGTGCCAGCAGCTTAGTTGGTACTAGCGGGATTAGGGAGACCCAGTACTTC | CASSLVGTSGIRETQYF